One and the same sample provided the 2 T cell receptor beta chains below, sequenced in a study of OX40 agonist ivuxolimab in advanced cancers. TCRdb's copy holds only in-frame clones and misses some; the assay was immunoSEQ multiplex PCR. The sample has 55,000 to 75,000 clones, approximately 90% seen once. This sample comprised CD4+ or CD8+ T cells sorted from blood, obtained in a trial of the OX40 agonist ivuxolimab. These TCRs come from an adult with an advanced solid tumor such as melanoma, head and neck, liver or kidney cancer.

The chain is built from TRBV5-1 and TRBJ2-2; the D is unclear. CDR1 is SGHRS and CDR2 is YFSETQ in the germline V gene. This CDR3 spans 15 amino acids. V lost 4 bases and J lost 1, with 11 bases in between. The CDR3 loop is CASSTGTVNTGELFF. DNA for the CDR3: TGCGCCAGCAGCACCGGTACAGTGAACACCGGGGAGCTGTTTTTT.

CDR3 in amino acids: CASSSPTGRKEYF. The CDR3 nucleotides are TGTGCCAGCAGTTCACCCACGGGACGAAAAGAGTACTTC. The V call is TRBV6-1, the J call TRBJ2-7, with D perhaps being TRBD1 or TRBD2 (5 bases each). V was trimmed by 5 bases and J by 11 bases, leaving 19 bases between them. CDR1 is MNHNS and CDR2 is SASEGT in the germline V gene. This CDR3 is 13 amino acids long.